This TCR beta chain was identified in a study of CXCR3-negative and CXCR3-positive naive CD8 T cells. Notes on the study in general: Naive cells that were CXCR3-negative or CXCR3-positive used TRBV-TRBJ genes alike, while memory cells diverged. Compared with CXCR3-negative naive cells, CXCR3-positive naive cells showed more hydrophobic TRB CDR3s.

The CDR3 sequence is 15 residues long. Looked up from germline, CDR1 is LNHNV and CDR2 is YYDKDF (reference sequence). The TRB libraries of cDNA were built by UMI-labeled 5' RACE. TCRdb re-called the 5' RACE reads; one entry per CDR3 protein, DNA not given. Its listing shows around 5,400 distinct CDR3 sequences. This clonotype ranks as medium-sized (0.01 to 0.1%) in terms of frequency. Its antigen remains unknown. The V and J genes are TRBV15 and TRBJ2-1; TCRdb picks TRBD2, but there is no DNA to check that call. The clonotype was recovered from a human donor in good health. Some clones in this sample may be carry-over from other donors' samples. Sequences were obtained from naive CXCR3+ CD8+ T cells from blood. Subset here: CD45RO-CCR7+CD27+CD95- naive CD8+ T cells expressing CXCR3 (TNR3+). The CDR3 is CATSRTSSSYNEQFF.